Shown below are 7 T cell receptor beta chains from a single sample sequenced in a study of T cell changes during pregnancy in multiple sclerosis (dated by TCRdb to about 2019). The library came from the immunoSEQ multiplex PCR assay. Imported from immuneACCESS, the table was reduced by TCRdb to in-frame sequences with V and J called. These copies leave out some clones; in studies compared against another copy, an unresolved V gene accounts for under half, and the cause of the remainder is not known. The sample table records around 96,000 clones; over 85% of these occur just once. The top ten hold around 1.7% of the sample. The sample here was peripheral blood, taken after pregnancy. These receptor sequences come from a female donor in good health, enrolled as a control in a pregnancy study.

This clone was recorded only once. The chain combines TRBV9 with TRBJ2-2; D may be TRBD2 (6 bases). CDR3 length: 14 amino acids. V was trimmed by 3 bases and J by 1 base, leaving 7 bases between them. Germline CDR1 reads SGDLS; CDR2 reads YYNGEE. The CDR3 bases are TGTGCCAGCAGCGGGGGAGGGAACACCGGGGAGCTGTTTTTT. It yields the protein CASSGGGNTGELFF.

The rearrangement uses TRBV5-1 and TRBJ2-1; D is perhaps TRBD2 (5 bases). The CDR3 totals 15 residues. Per the germline V gene, CDR1 is SGHRS and CDR2 is YFSETQ. V was shortened by 0 bases and J by 7 bases, with 14 bases between the two germline ends. CDR3 sequence reads: CASSLGIGLVNEQFF. CDR3 bases: TGCGCCAGCAGCTTGGGGATAGGACTGGTTAATGAGCAGTTCTTC.

J is TRBJ1-1 and V is TRBV15; D is uncertain. The CDR3 extends over 15 amino acids. Trimming took off 1 base at V and 1 base at J, with 10 bases between the two ends. Looked up from germline, CDR1 is LNHNV and CDR2 is YYDKDF (reference sequence). The CDR3 region is CATSRVPLANTEAFF. The CDR3 DNA follows: TGTGCCACCAGCAGAGTACCGTTGGCGAACACTGAAGCTTTCTTT.

The chain joins TRBV27 to TRBJ1-5; no clear D gene. Trimming shortened V by 2 bases and J by 6 bases, and 11 bases separated the two germline ends. Germline V CDR1 and CDR2: MNHEY, SMNVEV (reference sequence). CDR3 length: 14 residues. CDR3 sequence reads: CASSLGGGVQPQHF. The CDR3 nucleotides are TGTGCCAGCAGTTTAGGTGGCGGGGTTCAGCCCCAGCATTTT.

The rearrangement uses TRBV19 and TRBJ2-1, with D unclear. The V gene's germline CDR1 is LNHDA and CDR2 SQIVND (reference sequence). This CDR3 contains 11 residues. Trimming stripped 9 bases from V and 7 bases from J, with 10 bases between. This CDR3 is CASPRKNEQFF. CDR3 nucleotides: TGTGCCAGCCCTAGGAAGAATGAGCAGTTCTTC. The whole variable domain, remainder taken from reference TRBV19 and TRBJ2-1, is DGGITQSPKYLFRKEGQNVTLSCEQNLNHDAMYWYRQDPGQGLRLIYYSQIVNDFQKGDIAEGYSVSREKKESFPLTVTSAQKNPTAFYLCASPRKNEQFFGPGTRLTVL.

The rearrangement links TRBV7-2 to TRBJ2-7; D possibly corresponds to TRBD2 (6 bases). The CDR3 has 13 amino acids. The germline CDR1 and CDR2 sequences are SGHTA and FQGNSA. V was clipped by 6 bases and J by 5 bases, with 14 bases between them. CDR3 coding DNA: TGTGCCAGCAGTCGGGACTTCGGCCACGAGCAGTACTTC. It is translated as CASSRDFGHEQYF.

The chain links TRBV27 to TRBJ2-1, with a weak D call TRBD2 (6 bases). Trimming cost V 8 bases and J 0 bases, with 8 bases left between them. The CDR3 runs to 13 residues. Looked up from germline, CDR1 is MNHEY and CDR2 is SMNVEV (reference sequence). The CDR3 DNA reads TGTGCCAGCGGGGAGGACTCCTACAATGAGCAGTTCTTC. Its translation is CASGEDSYNEQFF.